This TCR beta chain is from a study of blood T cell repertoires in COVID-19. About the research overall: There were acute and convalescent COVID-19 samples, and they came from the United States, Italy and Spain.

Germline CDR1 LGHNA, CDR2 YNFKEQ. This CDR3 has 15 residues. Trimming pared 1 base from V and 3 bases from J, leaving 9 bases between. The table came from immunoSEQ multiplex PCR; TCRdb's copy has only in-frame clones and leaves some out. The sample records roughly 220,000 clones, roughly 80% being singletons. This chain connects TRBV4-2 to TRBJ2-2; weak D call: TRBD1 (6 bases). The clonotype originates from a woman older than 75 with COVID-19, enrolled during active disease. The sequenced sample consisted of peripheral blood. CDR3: CASSQGGLHTGELFF. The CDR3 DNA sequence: TGTGCCAGCAGCCAAGGGGGGCTCCACACCGGGGAGCTGTTTTTT.